One sample yielded the 31 T cell receptor beta chains listed below, sequenced in a study of blood T cell repertoires in COVID-19. TCRdb keeps only in-frame clones here, not all; method: immunoSEQ multiplex PCR. There are about 170,000 clones in the sample; under 90% occur only once, and roughly 15% lies in the top ten. Material: peripheral blood. The receptors here all came from a woman between 65 and 79 years old with COVID-19, enrolled during active disease.

The table lists this clone with a few counts. This chain links TRBV4-2 with TRBJ1-3; D not resolved. Deletions cut 2 bases from V and 0 bases from J, with 11 bases between. CDR3 size: 16 residues. The germline V gene encodes CDR1 LGHNA and CDR2 YNFKEQ. In DNA form, the CDR3 reads TGTGCCAGCAGCCAACAACAGCTTCACTCTGGAAACACCATATATTTT. Its translation: CASSQQQLHSGNTIYF.

The rearrangement links TRBV9 to TRBJ2-7, with TRBD2 matching over 7 bases. CDR1 is SGDLS, CDR2 YYNGEE, per germline. After removal of 4 bases from V and 0 bases from J, the junction contained 7 bases not matched to a gene. The CDR3 runs to 15 residues. The CDR3 reads CASSLSGISSYEQYF. The CDR3 nucleotides are TGTGCCAGCAGCTTAAGCGGGATAAGCTCCTACGAGCAGTACTTC. The variable domain in full, with the rest retrieved from reference TRBV9 and TRBJ2-7, is DSGVTQTPKHLITATGQRVTLRCSPRSGDLSVYWYQQSLDQGLQFLIQYYNGEERAKGNILERFSAQQFPDLHSELNLSSLELGDSALYFCASSLSGISSYEQYFGPGTRLTVT.

This clone has only one observation. The chain joins TRBV7-3 to TRBJ2-7; maybe TRBD2 (6 bases). Trimming removed 2 bases at V and 6 bases at J, with 11 bases between. The CDR3 has 13 amino acids. Germline-derived CDR1 and CDR2 are SGHTA and FQGTGA. The CDR3 reads CASSLGAGLEQYV. The CDR3 DNA is TGTGCCAGCAGCTTAGGGGCGGGGCTCGAGCAGTACGTC.

J is TRBJ2-3 and V is TRBV9; weak D call: TRBD2 (5 bases). The CDR3 extends over 15 amino acids. V lost 4 bases and J 0 bases, leaving 12 bases between the germline ends. CDR1 is SGDLS, CDR2 YYNGEE, per germline. CDR3 DNA: TGTGCCAGCAGCTTCCGGACTTCTAGCACAGATACGCAGTATTTT. Translating gives CASSFRTSSTDTQYF. The full variable domain, completed using reference TRBV9 and TRBJ2-3, is DSGVTQTPKHLITATGQRVTLRCSPRSGDLSVYWYQQSLDQGLQFLIQYYNGEERAKGNILERFSAQQFPDLHSELNLSSLELGDSALYFCASSFRTSSTDTQYFGPGTRLTVL.

This clone was seen only a few times. The rearrangement uses TRBV19 and TRBJ1-6; D not certain. Germline V gene sequence: CDR1 LNHDA, CDR2 SQIVND (reference sequence). Trimming shortened V by 2 bases and J by 8 bases, and 4 bases separated the two germline ends. The CDR3 runs to 12 residues. CDR3 bases: TGTGCCAGTAGTATAATAGATTCACCCCTCCACTTT. Translation gives CASSIIDSPLHF.

V is TRBV5-1 and J is TRBJ1-6, with D maybe TRBD1 (6 bases). CDR3 size: 16 residues. The ends were cut back, 2 bases at V and 7 bases at J, with 16 bases in the middle. Germline-derived CDR1 and CDR2 are SGHRS and YFSETQ. DNA of the CDR3: TGCGCCAGCAGCTTCATCCAGGGGCTTGGAAATTCACCCCTCCACTTT. Residues: CASSFIQGLGNSPLHF.

The chain is built from TRBV2 and TRBJ1-6; 9 nucleotides align to TRBD1. The germline gives CDR1 SNHLY, CDR2 FYNNEI. The CDR3 is 15 amino acids. V lost 8 bases to trimming and J lost 2 bases; unmatched junction nucleotides: 4. The CDR3: CASQQGAPYNSPLHF. As DNA, the CDR3 is TGTGCCAGCCAACAGGGGGCCCCCTATAATTCACCCCTCCACTTT.

CDR3 amino acids: CAIQGASYNSPLHF. In nucleotides, the CDR3 is TGTGCCATACAGGGGGCTTCCTATAATTCACCCCTCCACTTT. This chain uses TRBV10-3 with TRBJ1-6; 9 bases are shared with TRBD1. The trim removed 9 bases at V and 1 base at J, leaving 1 base unmatched. The CDR3 runs 14 residues. The germline V gene encodes CDR1 ENHRY and CDR2 SYGVKD.

The gene calls are TRBV6-5 and TRBJ1-5, with TRBD1 identical over 7 bases. The V gene end was trimmed by 5 bases and the J gene end by 7 bases; junction bases not matched to a gene: 5. The CDR3 has 13 amino acids. The germline V gene encodes CDR1 MNHEY and CDR2 SVGAGI. As DNA, the CDR3 is TGTGCCAGCAGTCGGACAGGAGGACAGCCCCAGCATTTT. Protein product: CASSRTGGQPQHF.

V usage is TRBV11-2 and J usage is TRBJ1-4; 7 bases fit TRBD1. The CDR3 spans 14 residues. Germline loops: CDR1 SGHAT, CDR2 FQNNGV. V trimming: 3 bases; J trimming: 7 bases; junction bases outside the gene matches: 5. The CDR3 DNA sequence: TGTGCCAGCAGCTTGACAGGGACGAGTGAAAAACTGTTTTTT. Encoded protein: CASSLTGTSEKLFF.

The chain combines TRBV19 with TRBJ1-4, with D tentatively TRBD1 (5 bases). This CDR3 spans 14 amino acids. Germline loops: CDR1 LNHDA, CDR2 SQIVND (reference sequence). Trimming took 9 bases from V and 7 from J, leaving 18 bases between them. The CDR3 bases are TGTGCCAGCCGTCTGGGGGGAGTAGGTGAAAAACTGTTTTTT. Amino acid sequence: CASRLGGVGEKLFF. Supplemented by reference TRBV19 and TRBJ1-4, the full variable domain reads DGGITQSPKYLFRKEGQNVTLSCEQNLNHDAMYWYRQDPGQGLRLIYYSQIVNDFQKGDIAEGYSVSREKKESFPLTVTSAQKNPTAFYLCASRLGGVGEKLFFGSGTQLSVL.

The rearrangement links TRBV27 to TRBJ2-1; TRBD1 agrees at 8 bases. The germline CDR1 and CDR2 sequences are MNHEY and SMNVEV (reference sequence). V shed 6 bases and J 8 bases; nucleotides not matched to a gene: 12. The CDR3 covers 15 residues. CDR3 loop: CASRRGQGAFDEQFF. The DNA for the CDR3 is TGTGCCAGCAGAAGGGGGCAGGGGGCTTTCGATGAGCAGTTCTTC.

In its sample, this clone was seen once. This sequence joins TRBV20-1 and TRBJ1-6, with D possibly TRBD1 on 5 matching bases. In germline, CDR1 is DFQATT, CDR2 SNEGSKA (reference sequence). V was shortened by 3 bases and J by 6 bases, with 15 bases between the two germline ends. The CDR3 is 15 amino acids. The DNA for the CDR3 is TGCAGTGCTAGTCGTGGGGGGAATTCTAATTCACCCCTCCACTTT. Translating gives CSASRGGNSNSPLHF.

This chain links TRBV5-4 with TRBJ2-5, with TRBD1 as a possible D gene (6 bases). CDR1 is SGHNT, CDR2 YYREEE, per germline (reference sequence). This CDR3 is built from 15 residues. Trimming stripped 4 bases from V and 1 base from J, with 14 bases between. The CDR3 DNA follows: TGTGCCAGCAGCCTCGGACAGAGGAGCCAAGAGACCCAGTACTTC. Translated, it gives CASSLGQRSQETQYF.

This clone was detected only once. The rearrangement joins TRBV18 to TRBJ1-3; 7 positions match TRBD1. There are 17 residues in the CDR3. CDR1 KGHSH and CDR2 LQKENI come from the germline V gene. V lost 4 bases to trimming and J lost 2 bases; unmatched junction nucleotides: 11. Here the CDR3 reads CASSLWDSGFPGNTIYF. DNA of the CDR3: TGTGCCAGCTCACTATGGGACAGTGGTTTCCCTGGAAACACCATATATTTT.

This clone appeared a single time. The CDR3 nucleotides read TGTGCCAGCAGCCCGGGACAGGGGGCTGGAAACACCATATATTTT. It translates to CASSPGQGAGNTIYF. The V gene is TRBV7-2, the J gene TRBJ1-3; 11 nucleotides match TRBD1. There are 15 residues in the CDR3. The ends lost 5 bases at V and 2 bases at J; junction bases unmatched: 2. Germline V lookup: CDR1 SGHTA, CDR2 FQGNSA.

The rearrangement joins TRBV18 to TRBJ2-7; no clear D. Trimming stripped 4 bases from V and 6 bases from J, with 13 bases between. CDR1 KGHSH and CDR2 LQKENI come from the germline V gene. This CDR3 is 13 amino acids long. The CDR3 bases are TGTGCCAGCTCACAATCGTCCGAGGCCGAGCAGTACTTC. This gives the protein CASSQSSEAEQYF.

The rearrangement joins TRBV6-6 to TRBJ1-1; 8 bases align to TRBD1. With V trimmed by 0 bases and J by 4 bases, 4 bases remained unmatched. Germline V lookup: CDR1 MNHNY, CDR2 SVGAGI (reference sequence). There are 15 residues in the CDR3. The CDR3 loop is CASSYSQGVGTEAFF. CDR3 DNA sequence: TGTGCCAGCAGTTACTCACAGGGGGTCGGCACTGAAGCTTTCTTT.

The chain carries TRBV30 and TRBJ1-1, with 7 bases aligning to TRBD1. This CDR3 comprises 13 residues. V lost 2 bases, J lost 3 bases, and 3 bases stayed unmatched. Germline V gives CDR1 GTSNPN, CDR2 SVGIG (reference sequence). In nucleotides, the CDR3 is TGTGCCTGGAGTCCCGGGACAGACACTGAAGCTTTCTTT. As protein: CAWSPGTDTEAFF.

In its sample, this clone was seen once. The chain employs TRBV10-2 and TRBJ1-3, with D perhaps matching TRBD1 (5 bases). CDR1 is WSHSY, CDR2 SAAADI, per germline. The CDR3 spans 12 residues. Trimming removed 4 bases from V and 9 bases from J, with 10 bases in between. The CDR3 loop is CASSVQGGTIYF. CDR3 DNA sequence: TGCGCCAGCAGTGTCCAGGGAGGCACCATATATTTT.

This rearrangement joins TRBV19 to TRBJ1-1, with D unclear. With 1 base removed from V and 5 bases from J, the gap between germline ends came to 8 bases. The germline gives CDR1 LNHDA, CDR2 SQIVND (reference sequence). The CDR3 has 13 amino acids. CDR3 DNA sequence: TGTGCCAGTAGTATAGCCCCGGGAACTGAAGCTTTCTTT. This translates into CASSIAPGTEAFF.

This CDR3 reads CASSVPGPNDLAKNIQYF. Written as DNA, the CDR3 is TGTGCCAGCAGCGTTCCTGGCCCCAATGACTTAGCCAAAAACATTCAGTACTTC. V and J are TRBV21-1 and TRBJ2-4; TRBD2, the table's D call, was not compared with the DNA. TRBV21-1 is described as a pseudogene. This CDR3 is 18 amino acids long.

Turning to this clone: At one of its ends the junction is not consistent with the germline gene, which may arise from a read error. Different DNA sequences within this sample yield the same CDR3. This chain uses TRBV3-1 (or the pseudogene TRBV3-2) with TRBJ1-1; D is unclear. The CDR3 sequence is 12 residues long. Germline V CDR1 and CDR2: LGHDT, YNNKEL (reference sequence). Written as DNA, the CDR3 is TGCGCCAGCAGCCAGAGAGGGACTGAAGCTTTCTTT. It codes for CASSQRGTEAFF.

The rearrangement joins TRBV18 to TRBJ1-2; 7 nucleotides match TRBD1. J lost 4 bases, V lost 4 bases, and 3 bases had no gene match. Germline assignment: CDR1 KGHSH and CDR2 LQKENI. CDR3 size: 13 residues. The CDR3 DNA follows: TGTGCCAGCTCACAGGGGGCCGGCTATGGCTACACCTTC. It specifies CASSQGAGYGYTF. The full variable domain, in which reference TRBV18 and TRBJ1-2 provide the parts outside the CDR3, is NAGVMQNPRHLVRRRGQEARLRCSPMKGHSHVYWYRQLPEEGLKFMVYLQKENIIDESGMPKERFSAEFPKEGPSILRIQQVVRGDSAAYFCASSQGAGYGYTFGSGTRLTVV.

The CDR3 sequence: CASTTLAGGLDTQYF. The CDR3 DNA reads as TGTGCCAGCACCACACTAGCGGGAGGGCTGGATACGCAGTATTTT. The chain joins TRBV6-5 to TRBJ2-3, with 13 bases identical to TRBD2. CDR3 size: 15 residues. Per the germline V gene, CDR1 is MNHEY and CDR2 is SVGAGI. V trimming: 7 bases; J trimming: 6 bases; junction bases outside the gene matches: 7.

This clone occurred once. The chain is built from TRBV5-6 and TRBJ1-5, with unresolved D. Germline V gives CDR1 SGHDT, CDR2 YYEEEE. V lost 0 bases, J lost 0 bases, and 4 bases lay in between. This CDR3 has 14 amino acids. In DNA, the CDR3 is TGTGCCAGCAGCTTGGTCTCTAGCAATCAGCCCCAGCATTTT. As protein: CASSLVSSNQPQHF.

This clone was seen only once. The genes are TRBV7-3 and TRBJ2-2; D unresolved. Trimming shortened V by 4 bases and J by 6 bases, and 9 bases separated the two germline ends. This CDR3 has 13 residues. Germline-derived CDR1 and CDR2 are SGHTA and FQGTGA. The CDR3 nucleotides are TGTGCCAGCAGCTCCTCTTCGGCCGGGGAGCTGTTTTTT. This encodes CASSSSSAGELFF.

The chain has TRBV7-2 and TRBJ2-3; 9 nucleotides align to TRBD2. The CDR3 extends over 17 amino acids. In germline, CDR1 is SGHTA, CDR2 FQGNSA. Trimming at V came to 1 base and at J to 0 bases, leaving 5 bases not matched to a gene. The DNA for the CDR3 is TGTGCCAGCAGCTTAGAGGGACTAGCAGCTAGCACAGATACGCAGTATTTT. Translating it yields CASSLEGLAASTDTQYF.

This clone has only one observation. The CDR3 is CASSSAGEGYNEQFF. DNA of the CDR3: TGTGCCAGCAGTTCGGCGGGAGAAGGCTACAATGAGCAGTTCTTC. J is TRBJ2-1 and V is TRBV28; TRBD2 agrees at 7 bases. The CDR3 consists of 15 residues. The ends lost 4 bases at V and 3 bases at J; junction bases unmatched: 6. Per germline, CDR1 MDHEN and CDR2 SYDVKM.

The gene calls are TRBV11-2 and TRBJ2-3, with D tentatively TRBD2 (5 bases). Germline loops: CDR1 SGHAT, CDR2 FQNNGV. The length of the CDR3 is 16 residues. The V end lost 1 base, the J end lost 4 bases, and 15 bases lay between the germline ends. As DNA, the CDR3 is TGTGCCAGCAGCTTAGTGTTGGCAAGCGGTCCAGATACGCAGTATTTT. It yields the protein CASSLVLASGPDTQYF. The whole variable domain, remainder taken from reference TRBV11-2 and TRBJ2-3, is EAGVAQSPRYKIIEKRQSVAFWCNPISGHATLYWYQQILGQGPKLLIQFQNNGVVDDSQLPKDRFSAERLKGVDSTLKIQPAKLEDSAVYLCASSLVLASGPDTQYFGPGTRLTVL.

The chain is built from TRBV19 and TRBJ1-4, with D unclear. The V and J ends lost 9 bases and 0 bases respectively, with 20 bases between them. The CDR3 totals 17 residues. CDR1 and CDR2 from the germline V gene are LNHDA and SQIVND (reference sequence). As DNA, the CDR3 is TGTGCCAGCAGACACGGACTGACGGGAACAACTAATGAAAAACTGTTTTTT. As protein: CASRHGLTGTTNEKLFF.